This entry features one T cell receptor beta chain sequence. Its antigen is unknown. Base quality data are lacking; no much larger clone is found one base away. In total, fewer than 750 healthy bone marrow donors made up the cohort. At the time of sampling, all cohort members were nominally healthy, though unrecorded immune exposures were likely present. The donor was CMV seropositive and belonged to the group of some 290 seropositive cohort members. A peripheral blood sample was collected from each donor, and TCR beta sequencing was performed on peripheral blood mononuclear cells. Genomic DNA extraction from the blood cell samples was performed with the Qiagen DNeasy Blood Extraction Kit. The source of the sample is a study of cytomegalovirus exposure and HLA in healthy donors (dated by TCRdb to 2015 to 2018). Background for the entire study: In an earlier analysis of fewer than 750 of the donors, less than 350 Gb of sequence data and 117 million unique TCR beta sequences from about 179 million T cells were reported. Donor age, sex, ethnicity and CMV serostatus were compiled together with the repertoire data. A later analysis re-examined previously published TCR beta repertoires from more than 600 donors and added high-resolution HLA genotyping to investigate patterns of TCR occurrence. The study aimed to test whether cataloging public T cell receptors could reveal signatures of past pathogen exposure. The number of donors typed differed by locus, with about 629-640 for A, B, C, DRB1 and DQB1, roughly 550 for DQA1, some 570 for DPA1, and 450 to 480 for DPB1. HLA typing covered class I and class II loci at four-digit resolution. Every discovery cohort repertoire had been produced on one sequencing platform. An earlier analysis of more than 450 of the donors used high-throughput TCR beta sequencing to judge whether each TCR beta V gene segment behaved as functional or pseudogenic. On average, 235,054 unique TCR beta nucleotide sequences were sequenced per donor among a few hundred genotyped donors of the cohort, with 15% to 20% of those sequences being non-productive. The genetic ancestry cluster associated with self-reported Caucasian donors included over 65% of the 398 genotyped donors. The T cell repertoires of roughly 660 subjects were profiled by immunosequencing and related to cytomegalovirus serostatus. An early release covering 550 to 650 HLA-typed donors comprised 250 to 350 gigabases of sequencing data and around 86 million unique TCR sequences. Because of strong linkage in the cohort, a few DR-DQ haplotypes were treated as single units for association and clustering. Rather than drawing on any new phenotypic data, the later analysis identified candidate immune exposures from TCR beta sequences and the way those sequences occurred across donors. A later genetic analysis took genome-wide SNP genotypes for about three fifths of the 666 donors and used that subset as a discovery cohort. To predict cytomegalovirus infection status, the study combined high-throughput TCR immunosequencing, statistical association of individual TCRs with disease status, and machine learning. Besides the first cohort of 550 to 750 subjects, a separate validation cohort made up of over a hundred different subjects was used. Study-level results and caveats: HLA typing was unavailable for some donors at each locus, so association tests used only the typed subset. Strong co-occurrence of HLA alleles, especially DR and DQ, made assigning TCR associations to individual alleles difficult. Most CMV-associated TCR beta chains appeared to be HLA-restricted in a later analysis, and the HLA associations seemed to be driven largely by CMV exposure. A further reported finding was that TCR beta sequences accurately predicted the HLA-A and HLA-B alleles for most subjects in the first cohort. The only immune exposure information available for the cohort was CMV serostatus. In a later analysis, 15,000 to 20,000 TCR beta sequences were associated with specific HLA alleles at a false discovery rate of 0.05. An earlier analysis of some 590 of the donors showed that most TCR beta V segments appeared in productive rearrangements either about 90% or about 30% of the time, which broadly matched IMGT annotations. In both the original and validation cohorts, the classifier was reported to diagnose cytomegalovirus status with high specificity and sensitivity. A group of highly shared sequence variants was considered likely to be a technical artifact of the sequencing pipeline. This cohort had only TCR beta chains sequenced, and the lack of alpha or paired-chain data limited which features could be detected. According to the authors, the approach could potentially be generalized to other disease states and immunological phenotypes. In vitro tests confirmed that a few of the cytomegalovirus-associated TCR beta chains recognize cytomegalovirus antigens. Several of the top co-occurrence clusters appeared to be linked to parvovirus B19, influenza, CMV and Epstein-Barr virus, according to a later analysis. The study listed 150 to 200 TCR beta chains as associated with cytomegalovirus. V-gene and J-gene trimming of TCR beta chains was associated with a missense DCLRE1C variant in a later genetic analysis, and the association was replicated in an independent cohort. Some 15 rarely observed V segments, including chromosome 9 orphons, were excluded from the earlier analysis of some 590 of the donors because counts were too low. In a later analysis, TCR association rates were found to vary across HLA loci, with the most associated TCRs seen for DRB1 alleles and the fewest for HLA-C alleles. Because the 87-base-pair reads could not distinguish some IMGT-functional V segments, including TRBV6-2 and TRBV6-3, those segments were excluded. Correlated functional status among segregating V segments might be attributable to linkage disequilibrium, but an unknown experimental factor could not be ruled out. Sequencing depth was assumed to be roughly uniform across donors in the presence/absence analyses, though that assumption may not hold. A later genetic analysis reported fewer N-insertions in productive TCRs among donors in an Asian-associated ancestry cluster than the roughly 700-donor mean. In a later analysis, HLA-associated TCR beta chains were found to be more clonally expanded and to have lower generation probabilities than equally common non-associated chains. Across donors, most TCR sequences were observed very rarely, whereas some public TCRs were present in many individuals.

Sequences MDHEN (CDR1) and SYDVKM (CDR2) are obtained from the germline V gene. V and J are truncated by 3 bases and 5 bases respectively, leaving an intervening sequence of 10 bases. Counted from cysteine to phenylalanine, this CDR3 has 13 amino acids. The DNA shown is the 39-base CDR3, in frame from base 1. The library was built by means of the immunoSEQ multiplex PCR assay. A mixture of 60 forward primers for TCR Vbeta segments and 13 reverse primers for TCR Jbeta segments was used in the multiplex PCR. The CDR3 region of rearranged TCR beta genes was amplified from genomic DNA with a multiplex PCR assay. Amplified TCR beta libraries were sequenced as 87-base-pair reads on the Illumina HiSeq System. The authors' analysis ran thus. Across the 600 to 700 repertoires, a later analysis counted roughly 77 million unique TCR beta chains, some 11 million of which were shared by at least two donors. Raw reads were error-corrected and collapsed into unique sequences with a nearest-neighbor algorithm that merged closely related sequences to remove PCR and sequencing errors. Alignment of CDR3 sequences to IMGT reference sequences was used to assign V, D and J gene segments. For a sequence to be retained, at least a six-nucleotide match to both a V gene segment and a J gene segment was required. A rearrangement was called productive if the CDR3 had no stop codons and remained in frame with V and J, and every other rearrangement was called non-productive. Following IMGT convention, CDR3 was defined as the stretch from the second conserved V-encoded cysteine up to the conserved J-encoded phenylalanine. Sequences without an unambiguous match to a single V gene segment were excluded from the earlier analysis of several hundred of the donors. An earlier analysis of several hundred of the donors called V segments functional above 56.7% productive rearrangements and segregating when the between-donor standard deviation exceeded 5%. To diagnose cytomegalovirus status from the catalog of TCR beta chain sequences, a statistical classification framework was built. In a later analysis, TCR nucleotide sequences were compared against IMGT/GENE-DB human TR gene sequences so that V and J genes could be assigned. A later analysis assigned CDR3 sequences and most-parsimonious VDJ recombination scenarios with the TCRdist pipeline. A later analysis defined each TCR beta chain by its CDR3 amino acid sequence plus V-gene family, and excluded reads lacking a unique V-gene family. A later analysis removed several hundred highly shared, low-generation-probability nucleotide sequences to deal with suspected cross-contamination and a sequencing artifact. A later analysis calculated a clonal expansion index for each public chain from normalized within-repertoire ranks of inferred template counts. Generation probabilities in a later analysis came from a VDJ recombination model fitted to out-of-frame rearrangements, and those results were checked against IGoR. Hypergeometric tests were used in a later analysis to score TCR-TCR, TCR-HLA and TCR-CMV co-occurrence, with a repertoire-size bias correction applied to the TCR pairs. To estimate false discovery rates, a later analysis permuted the HLA or CMV assignments 20 times. In a later analysis, co-occurring TCRs were grouped using DBSCAN, and TCRdist sequence similarity was added for clustering within HLA-allele-positive subsets. Repertoires with fewer than 30,000 or more than 120,000 public chains were left out of co-occurrence clustering, as were about 5 repertoires with anomalous nucleotide sharing. The table comes from immuneACCESS by way of TCRdb, which keeps in-frame sequences with V and J called. Part of the clones is missing from these tables; in studies checked, under half for an unresolved V gene and the rest for unknown reasons. That table gives V, J and clone size, and the DNA gave D and trimming. The sample yields tens of thousands of clones; over 75% were counted once. The ten largest clones add up to 0.95% to 1.5% of the sample.

The chain uses TRBV28 and TRBJ1-2, with no confident D gene call. The TCR comes from a girl between 2 and 10 years old in good health and CMV-seropositive. Sample: PBMCs. The bases are TGTGCCAGCAGTTTTGGACTCCCGTATGGCTACACCTTC. This sequence encodes CASSFGLPYGYTF.